These T cell receptor beta chains were read from a single sample in a study of cytomegalovirus exposure and HLA in healthy donors. The method was immunoSEQ multiplex PCR; TCRdb's version includes in-frame clones alone and lacks a portion of them. Among 160,000 or so clones listed, roughly 80% were seen once. The specimen was PBMCs. These TCRs come from a man aged 25-40 years in good health and CMV-seronegative. Both conserved end residues are part of each CDR3. A D gene is named only where the DNA matches it firmly. The size entry is marked missing in some rows and otherwise reads once, few, many or a size class.

clone size	D gene	J gene	V gene	CDR3 DNA	CDR3 protein
few	NA	TRBJ1-4	TRBV5-1	TGCGCCAGCACCAGGGGTGGGACTAATGAAAAACTGTTTTTT	CASTRGGTNEKLFF
NA	NA	TRBJ2-7	TRBV2	TGTGCCAGCAGTGAAGCGCTTCGGTCTTCCTACGAGCAGTACTTC	CASSEALRSSYEQYF
few	TRBD1	TRBJ1-4	TRBV5-1	TGCGCCAGCAGCTTGGTGGCAGGGGGCGCATCTAATGAAAAACTGTTTTTT	CASSLVAGGASNEKLFF
NA	NA	TRBJ1-3	TRBV19	TGTGCCAGTAGTTTCCTGGGCGATTACGGAAACACCATATATTTT	CASSFLGDYGNTIYF
NA	NA	TRBJ1-5	TRBV10-3	TGTGCCATCAGTGAGACGGGTACAGGTCAGCCCCAGCATTTT	CAISETGTGQPQHF
NA	NA	TRBJ1-5	TRBV5-1	TGCGCCAGCAGCGCCGGACTGTATAATCAGCCCCAGCATTTT	CASSAGLYNQPQHF
NA	NA	TRBJ2-5	TRBV12-5	TGTGCTAGTGGTTTCTCCTCGGACAGCACCCAAGAGACCCAGTACTTC	CASGFSSDSTQETQYF
NA	NA	TRBJ1-1	TRBV7-3	TGTGCCAGCAGCCCGTCTTCTGACACTGAAGCTTTCTTT	CASSPSSDTEAFF
few	TRBD2	TRBJ2-7	TRBV4-1	TGCGCCAGCAGCCGACTAGCGGAGGCCTACGAGCAGTACTTC	CASSRLAEAYEQYF
NA	NA	TRBJ2-3	TRBV7-3	TGTGCCAGCAGTCCCGACCCGGCGGTTGATACGCAGTATTTT	CASSPDPAVDTQYF
few	TRBD1	TRBJ2-5	TRBV4-3	TGCGCCAGCAGCCAAGATACAGGGGTCCGGGAGACCCAGTACTTC	CASSQDTGVRETQYF
NA	NA	TRBJ2-3	TRBV5-1	TGCGCCAGCAGCACGACAGCCGGCACAGATACGCAGTATTTT	CASSTTAGTDTQYF
NA	NA	TRBJ1-2	TRBV5-8	TGTGCCAGCAGCTTAGCGGGCGTCTGGGGTGCTGGCTACACCTTC	CASSLAGVWGAGYTF
few	TRBD2	TRBJ2-1	TRBV4-3	TGCGCCAGCAGCCCGGGACTAGCGGAGCAAGAGCAGTTCTTC	CASSPGLAEQEQFF
NA	TRBD1	TRBJ2-2	TRBV19	TGTGCCAGTACCCGACAGGGGGGGAACACCGGGGAGCTGTTTTTT	CASTRQGGNTGELFF
NA	NA	TRBJ1-3	TRBV28	TGTGCCAGCGGCCCGCCTGGAAACACCATATATTTT	CASGPPGNTIYF
once	NA	TRBJ1-1	TRBV9	TGTGCCAGCAGCGTAGGACTCCTGGGGGGAAACACTGAAGCTTTCTTT	CASSVGLLGGNTEAFF
once	TRBD1	TRBJ1-2	TRBV19	TGTGCCAGTAGTAAACGGGGACAGGCGGAGTATGGCTACACCTTC	CASSKRGQAEYGYTF
NA	NA	TRBJ1-6	TRBV30	TGTGCCTGGAGAAACTGGGGCGGCTTGAATTCACCCCTCCACTTT	CAWRNWGGLNSPLHF
NA	NA	TRBJ1-1	TRBV19	TGTGCCAGTATCATGGGTCGGGGAAGCACTGAAGCTTTCTTT	CASIMGRGSTEAFF
NA	TRBD2	TRBJ2-1	TRBV6-6	TGTGCCACATGGACTAGCGGGAGGAACGAGCAGTTCTTC	CATWTSGRNEQFF
NA	TRBD2	TRBJ2-1	TRBV10-3	TGTGCCATCAGGGGGACTAGCGGAAGGAGTTACAATGAGCAGTTCTTC	CAIRGTSGRSYNEQFF
NA	NA	TRBJ1-1	TRBV7-2	TGTGCCAGCAGCTTACACCAGGGGTCGATGAACACTGAAGCTTTCTTT	CASSLHQGSMNTEAFF
NA	NA	TRBJ2-2	TRBV5-4	TGTGCCAGCAGCTTGCCCGTTAACACCGGGGAGCTGTTTTTT	CASSLPVNTGELFF
NA	TRBD1	TRBJ1-5	TRBV27	TGTGCCAGCCGTACAGGGGGCCTGAGCAATCAGCCCCAGCATTTT	CASRTGGLSNQPQHF
NA	NA	TRBJ1-5	TRBV9	TGTGCCAGCAGTCGAACAGAGAATAGCAATCAGCCCCAGCATTTT	CASSRTENSNQPQHF
NA	TRBD2	TRBJ2-3	TRBV6-6	TGTGCCAGCAGTTACAGAGCGGGAGTCAAAGATACGCAGTATTTT	CASSYRAGVKDTQYF
NA	NA	TRBJ2-7	TRBV7-9	TGTGCCAGCAGCACCCTGGACGGGAGAACCCACGAGCAGTACTTC	CASSTLDGRTHEQYF
NA	NA	TRBJ1-1	TRBV6-5	TGTGCCAGCAGTTACTCTAGCCACCGGGGGTCTGAAGCTTTCTTT	CASSYSSHRGSEAFF
NA	NA	TRBJ1-5	TRBV30	TGTGCCTGGAGTGTAGGTCCAGGGCCCGAGGGCAATCAGCCCCAGCATTTT	CAWSVGPGPEGNQPQHF
NA	NA	TRBJ1-1	TRBV6-5	TGTGCCAGCAGCTACGACAGCGTACTACGCACTGAAGCTTTCTTT	CASSYDSVLRTEAFF
NA	TRBD1	TRBJ2-7	TRBV10-3	TGTGCCATAAAGCCGGGACAGGGATACGAGCAGTACTTC	CAIKPGQGYEQYF
NA	TRBD1	TRBJ2-1	TRBV5-4	TGTGCCAGCAGCTCGGACAGGGGAGGTTACAATGAGCAGTTCTTC	CASSSDRGGYNEQFF
NA	TRBD1	TRBJ1-6	TRBV7-9	TGTGCCAGCAGCTTAGGGACAGGGGCCTATAATTCACCCCTCCACTTT	CASSLGTGAYNSPLHF
few	TRBD1	TRBJ1-1	TRBV11-2	TGTGCCAGCAGCGTTACAGGGGGCATACACACTGAAGCTTTCTTT	CASSVTGGIHTEAFF
few	NA	TRBJ1-1	TRBV9	TGTGCCAGCAGGGCGGGGATGAACACTGAAGCTTTCTTT	CASRAGMNTEAFF
NA	NA	TRBJ2-7	TRBV9	TGTGCCAGCAGCGACCCGGACAGAAGCGAGCAGTACTTC	CASSDPDRSEQYF
NA	NA	TRBJ2-1	TRBV29-1	TGCAGCGTGCTGAGGGGGGGGTCGGCCAATGAGCAGTTCTTC	CSVLRGGSANEQFF
NA	TRBD1	TRBJ1-1	TRBV7-9	TGTGCCAGTAGGGGGCAGGGTGGGACTGAAGCTTTCTTT	CASRGQGGTEAFF
NA	NA	TRBJ1-2	TRBV4-3	TGCGCCAGCAGCCAAGTTCACCGACTGAGCCGTGGCTACACCTTC	CASSQVHRLSRGYTF
NA	NA	TRBJ2-3	TRBV6-1	TGTGCCAGCAGTGAAGCAGAGCGTCCCTTCGGCACAGATACGCAGTATTTT	CASSEAERPFGTDTQYF
NA	TRBD1	TRBJ2-7	TRBV5-1	TGCGCCAGCAGCTTGGCCCCTACAGGGGCCTACGAGCAGTACTTC	CASSLAPTGAYEQYF
NA	NA	TRBJ2-2	TRBV7-2	TGTGCCAGCAGCTTAAGAAGGGGAGGCACCGGGGAGCTGTTTTTT	CASSLRRGGTGELFF
NA	TRBD1	TRBJ1-3	TRBV7-6	TGTGCCAGCAGTTCGACAGGGTCTGGAAACACCATATATTTT	CASSSTGSGNTIYF
NA	TRBD2	TRBJ2-7	TRBV10-3	TGTGCCATCAGAGAGGGGCTAGCGGGATTGGACGAGCAGTACTTC	CAIREGLAGLDEQYF
NA	TRBD1	TRBJ2-1	TRBV7-8	TGTGCCAGCAGCCCTGCCCGGGACAGGGGTAAGTTCTTC	CASSPARDRGKFF
NA	NA	TRBJ2-7	TRBV11-2	TGTGCCAGCAGCTTAGAGTCTTACGAGCAGTACTTC	CASSLESYEQYF
NA	TRBD1	TRBJ2-7	TRBV6-8	TGTGCCAGCATCAGCGAGACAGGGATCCACGAGCAGTACTTC	CASISETGIHEQYF
NA	NA	TRBJ1-1	TRBV29-1	TGCAGCGTTGAAGATCCTAAACGGGGAGAAGCTTTCTTT	CSVEDPKRGEAFF
NA	NA	TRBJ1-5	TRBV5-6	TGTGCCAGCAGCTTGGGGCCAGATAGCAATCAGCCCCAGCATTTT	CASSLGPDSNQPQHF
NA	NA	TRBJ2-7	TRBV30	TGTGCCTGGAGGGCGGGGTATGCCTACGAGCAGTACTTC	CAWRAGYAYEQYF
NA	TRBD1	TRBJ2-7	TRBV6-6	TGTGCCAGCACCACCCTATCCGGGACAGGGATCTACGAGCAGTACTTC	CASTTLSGTGIYEQYF
NA	NA	TRBJ2-7	TRBV6-5	TGTGCCACCCAGGGAACAGCGGGCCCCTACGAGCAGTACTTC	CATQGTAGPYEQYF
NA	TRBD2	TRBJ2-7	TRBV4-2	TGTGCCAGCAGCCTTGGGGGACTAGCGGGAGGTCCCCTGGAGCAGTACTTC	CASSLGGLAGGPLEQYF